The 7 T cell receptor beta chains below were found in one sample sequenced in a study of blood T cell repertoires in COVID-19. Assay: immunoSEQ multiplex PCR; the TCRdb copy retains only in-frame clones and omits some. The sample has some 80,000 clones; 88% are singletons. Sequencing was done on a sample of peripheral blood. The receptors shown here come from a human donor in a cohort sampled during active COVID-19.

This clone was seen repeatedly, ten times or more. The CDR3 here is CASSQRGRGRGETQYF. As DNA, the CDR3 is TGTGCCAGCAGCCAGAGGGGCAGGGGGCGCGGAGAGACCCAGTACTTC. The rearrangement links TRBV3-1 (or the pseudogene TRBV3-2) to TRBJ2-5; 8 bases map to TRBD1. The CDR3 is made up of 16 amino acids. CDR1 is LGHDT, CDR2 YNNKEL, per germline (reference sequence). J was trimmed by 4 bases and V by 3 bases; bases with no gene match: 10.

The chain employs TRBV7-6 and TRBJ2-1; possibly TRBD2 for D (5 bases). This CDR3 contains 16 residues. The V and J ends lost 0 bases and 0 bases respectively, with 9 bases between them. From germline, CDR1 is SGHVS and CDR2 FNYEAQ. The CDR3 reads CASSLADWSSYNEQFF. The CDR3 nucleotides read TGTGCCAGCAGCTTAGCGGACTGGAGCTCCTACAATGAGCAGTTCTTC. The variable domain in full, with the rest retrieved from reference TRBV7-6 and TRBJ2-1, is GAGVSQSPRYKVTKRGQDVALRCDPISGHVSLYWYRQALGQGPEFLTYFNYEAQQDKSGLPNDRFSAERPEGSISTLTIQRTEQRDSAMYRCASSLADWSSYNEQFFGPGTRLTVL.

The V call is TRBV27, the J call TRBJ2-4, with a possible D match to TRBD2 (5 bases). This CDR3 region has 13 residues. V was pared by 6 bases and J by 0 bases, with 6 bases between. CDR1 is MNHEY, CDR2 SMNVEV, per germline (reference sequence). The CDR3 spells CASRGVAKNIQYF. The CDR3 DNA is TGTGCCAGCAGGGGAGTAGCCAAAAACATTCAGTACTTC.

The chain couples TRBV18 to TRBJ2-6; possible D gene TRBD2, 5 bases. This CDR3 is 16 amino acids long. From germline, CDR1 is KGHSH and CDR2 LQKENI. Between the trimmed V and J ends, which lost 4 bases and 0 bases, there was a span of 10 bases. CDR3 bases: TGTGCCAGCTCACTCGGACTGGCCTCTGGGGCCAACGTCCTGACTTTC. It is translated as CASSLGLASGANVLTF. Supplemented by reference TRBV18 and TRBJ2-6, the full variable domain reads NAGVMQNPRHLVRRRGQEARLRCSPMKGHSHVYWYRQLPEEGLKFMVYLQKENIIDESGMPKERFSAEFPKEGPSILRIQQVVRGDSAAYFCASSLGLASGANVLTFGAGSRLTVL.

The CDR3 DNA reads TGTGCCAGCAGCTTAGGGCAGGGGAAGCCTGGAAACACCATATATTTT. Translating it yields CASSLGQGKPGNTIYF. The rearrangement uses TRBV11-2 and TRBJ1-3; D may be TRBD1 (6 bases). V was shortened by 1 base and J by 2 bases, with 12 bases between the two germline ends. From germline, CDR1 is SGHAT and CDR2 FQNNGV. The CDR3 length is 16 residues.

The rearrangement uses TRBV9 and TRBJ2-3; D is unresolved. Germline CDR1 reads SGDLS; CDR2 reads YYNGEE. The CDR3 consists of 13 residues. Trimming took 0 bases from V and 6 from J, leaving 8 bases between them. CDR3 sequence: CASSVDVADTQYF. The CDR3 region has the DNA TGTGCCAGCAGCGTAGATGTTGCGGATACGCAGTATTTT.

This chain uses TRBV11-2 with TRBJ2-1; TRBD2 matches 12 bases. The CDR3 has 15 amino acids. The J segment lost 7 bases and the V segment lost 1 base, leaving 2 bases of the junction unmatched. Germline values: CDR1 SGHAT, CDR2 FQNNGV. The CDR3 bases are TGTGCCAGCAGCTTAGGTCTAGCGGGGGGGAATGAGCAGTTCTTC. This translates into CASSLGLAGGNEQFF.